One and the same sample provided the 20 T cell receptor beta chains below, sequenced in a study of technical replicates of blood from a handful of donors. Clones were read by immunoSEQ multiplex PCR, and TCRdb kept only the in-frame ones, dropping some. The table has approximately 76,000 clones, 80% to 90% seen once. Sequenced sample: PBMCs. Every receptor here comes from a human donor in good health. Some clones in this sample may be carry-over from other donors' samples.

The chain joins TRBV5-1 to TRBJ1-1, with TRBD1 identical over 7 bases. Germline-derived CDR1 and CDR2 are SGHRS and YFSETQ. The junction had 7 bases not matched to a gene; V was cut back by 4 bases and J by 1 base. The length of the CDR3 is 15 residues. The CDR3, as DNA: TGCGCCAGCAGCGTTCCGGGACAGTGGAACACTGAAGCTTTCTTT. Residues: CASSVPGQWNTEAFF.

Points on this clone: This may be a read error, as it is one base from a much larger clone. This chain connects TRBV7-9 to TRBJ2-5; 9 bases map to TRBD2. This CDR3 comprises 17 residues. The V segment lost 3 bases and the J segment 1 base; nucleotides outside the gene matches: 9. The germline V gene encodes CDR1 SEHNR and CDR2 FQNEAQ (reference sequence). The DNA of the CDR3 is TGTGCCAGCAGCTTGCCCGTGGAGCGGGGGGCCCAAGAGACCCAGTACTTC. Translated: CASSLPVERGAQETQYF.

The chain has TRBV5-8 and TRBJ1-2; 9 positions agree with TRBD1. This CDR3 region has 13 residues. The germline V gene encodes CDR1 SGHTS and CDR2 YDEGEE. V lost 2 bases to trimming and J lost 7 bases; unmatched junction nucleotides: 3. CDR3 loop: CASSLQGASGYTF. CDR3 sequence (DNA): TGTGCCAGCAGCTTACAGGGGGCGAGTGGCTACACCTTC.

CDR3: CATSRERDSPLHF. CDR3 DNA sequence: TGTGCCACCAGCAGAGAGAGGGATTCACCCCTCCACTTT. J is TRBJ1-6 and V is TRBV15; unclear D gene. The CDR3 covers 13 residues. Germline V gives CDR1 LNHNV, CDR2 YYDKDF (reference sequence). V was pared by 0 bases and J by 8 bases, with 5 bases between.

CDR3 DNA sequence: TGTGCCAGCAGCGAACAGGGGACCAAAAACATTCAGTACTTC. Its protein is CASSEQGTKNIQYF. The V call is TRBV5-6, the J call TRBJ2-4, with 7 bases matching TRBD1. The junction had 3 bases not matched to a gene; V was cut back by 4 bases and J by 2 bases. CDR1 is SGHDT, CDR2 YYEEEE, per germline. CDR3 length: 14 amino acids. Together with reference TRBV5-6 and TRBJ2-4, the CDR3 gives the full variable domain: DAGVTQSPTHLIKTRGQQVTLRCSPKSGHDTVSWYQQALGQGPQFIFQYYEEEERQRGNFPDRFSGHQFPNYSSELNVNALLLGDSALYLCASSEQGTKNIQYFGAGTRLSVL.

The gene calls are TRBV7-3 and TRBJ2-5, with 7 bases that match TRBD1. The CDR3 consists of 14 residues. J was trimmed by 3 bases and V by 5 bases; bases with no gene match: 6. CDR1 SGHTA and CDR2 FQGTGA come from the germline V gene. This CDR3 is CASSPGTAEETQYF. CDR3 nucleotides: TGTGCCAGCAGCCCCGGGACAGCTGAAGAGACCCAGTACTTC.

CDR3 sequence reads: CASSRRLAGEYNEQFF. The CDR3 nucleotides are TGCGCCAGCAGCCGCCGACTAGCGGGAGAGTACAATGAGCAGTTCTTC. The genes are TRBV4-3 and TRBJ2-1; 12 bases are shared with TRBD2. CDR1 is LGHNA, CDR2 YSLEER, per germline. CDR3 length: 16 residues. The V and J ends lost 4 bases and 4 bases, in that order; junction bases with no gene match: 5.

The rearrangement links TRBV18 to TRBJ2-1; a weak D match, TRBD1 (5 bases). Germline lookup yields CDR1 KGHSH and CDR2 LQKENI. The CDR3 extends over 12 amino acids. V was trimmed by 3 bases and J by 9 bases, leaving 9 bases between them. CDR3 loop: CASSPPQGEQFF. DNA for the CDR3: TGTGCCAGCTCACCTCCTCAGGGTGAGCAGTTCTTC. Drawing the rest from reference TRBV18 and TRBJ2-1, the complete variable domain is NAGVMQNPRHLVRRRGQEARLRCSPMKGHSHVYWYRQLPEEGLKFMVYLQKENIIDESGMPKERFSAEFPKEGPSILRIQQVVRGDSAAYFCASSPPQGEQFFGPGTRLTVL.

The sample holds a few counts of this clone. CDR3 region: CASSVELQGGEAFF. The CDR3, as DNA: TGTGCCAGCAGCGTAGAGTTACAGGGTGGTGAAGCTTTCTTT. The rearrangement joins TRBV9 to TRBJ1-1; tentative D call: TRBD1 (6 bases). Germline-derived CDR1 and CDR2 are SGDLS and YYNGEE. The CDR3 length is 14 residues. V lost 0 bases and J 7 bases, leaving 13 bases between the germline ends.

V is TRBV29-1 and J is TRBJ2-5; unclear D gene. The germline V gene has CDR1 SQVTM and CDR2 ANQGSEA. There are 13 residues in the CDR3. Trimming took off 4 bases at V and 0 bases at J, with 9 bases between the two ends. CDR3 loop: CSVVSPYQETQYF. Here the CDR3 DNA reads TGCAGCGTTGTTTCCCCGTACCAAGAGACCCAGTACTTC.

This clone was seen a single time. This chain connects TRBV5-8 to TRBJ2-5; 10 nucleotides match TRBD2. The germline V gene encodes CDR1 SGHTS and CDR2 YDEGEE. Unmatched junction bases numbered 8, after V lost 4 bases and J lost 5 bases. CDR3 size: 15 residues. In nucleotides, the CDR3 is TGTGCCAGCAGCACCCTAGCGGGAGTTTCCGAGACCCAGTACTTC. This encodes CASSTLAGVSETQYF.

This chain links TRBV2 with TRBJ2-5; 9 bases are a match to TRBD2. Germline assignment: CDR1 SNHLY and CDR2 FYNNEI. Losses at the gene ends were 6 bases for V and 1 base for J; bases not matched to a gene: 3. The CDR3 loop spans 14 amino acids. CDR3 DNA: TGTGCCAGCAGGACGACTAGCGGCCAAGAGACCCAGTACTTC. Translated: CASRTTSGQETQYF. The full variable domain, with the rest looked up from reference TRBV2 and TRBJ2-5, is EPEVTQTPSHQVTQMGQEVILRCVPISNHLYFYWYRQILGQKVEFLVSFYNNEISEKSEIFDDQFSVERPDGSNFTLKIRSTKLEDSAMYFCASRTTSGQETQYFGPGTRLLVL.

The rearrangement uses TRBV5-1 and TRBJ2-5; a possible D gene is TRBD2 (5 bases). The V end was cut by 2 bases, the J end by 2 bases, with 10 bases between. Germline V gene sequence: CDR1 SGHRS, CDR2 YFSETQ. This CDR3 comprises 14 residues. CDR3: CASSFLGVQETQYF. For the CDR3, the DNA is TGCGCCAGCAGCTTTTTGGGAGTACAAGAGACCCAGTACTTC.

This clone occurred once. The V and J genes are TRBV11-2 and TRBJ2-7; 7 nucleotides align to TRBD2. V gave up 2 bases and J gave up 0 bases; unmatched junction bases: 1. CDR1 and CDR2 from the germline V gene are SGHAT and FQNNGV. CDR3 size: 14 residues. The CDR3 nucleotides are TGTGCCAGCAGCTTATGGGGGGGCTCCTACGAGCAGTACTTC. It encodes CASSLWGGSYEQYF.

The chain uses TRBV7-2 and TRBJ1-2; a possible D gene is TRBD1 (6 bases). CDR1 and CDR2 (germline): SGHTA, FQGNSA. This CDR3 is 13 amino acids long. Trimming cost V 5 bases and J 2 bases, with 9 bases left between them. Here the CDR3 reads CASSTGQNYGYTF. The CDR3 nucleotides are TGTGCCAGCAGCACTGGACAGAACTATGGCTACACCTTC.

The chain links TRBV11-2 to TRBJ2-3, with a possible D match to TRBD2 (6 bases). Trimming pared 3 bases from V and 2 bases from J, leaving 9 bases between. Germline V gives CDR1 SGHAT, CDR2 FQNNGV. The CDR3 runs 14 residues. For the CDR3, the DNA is TGTGCCAGCAGCTTTCGGGAGCCCACAGATACGCAGTATTTT. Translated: CASSFREPTDTQYF.

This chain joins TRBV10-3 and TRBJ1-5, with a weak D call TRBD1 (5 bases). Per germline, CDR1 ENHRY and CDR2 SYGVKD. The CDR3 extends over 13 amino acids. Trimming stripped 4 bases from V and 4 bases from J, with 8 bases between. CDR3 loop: CAISGGENQPQHF. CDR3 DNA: TGTGCCATCAGTGGGGGGGAAAATCAGCCCCAGCATTTT.

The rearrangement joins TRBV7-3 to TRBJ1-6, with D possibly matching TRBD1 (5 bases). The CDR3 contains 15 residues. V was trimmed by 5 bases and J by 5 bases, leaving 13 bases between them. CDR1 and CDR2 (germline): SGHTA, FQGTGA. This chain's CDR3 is CASSTQGGNNSPLHF. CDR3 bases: TGTGCCAGCAGCACCCAGGGTGGGAATAATTCACCCCTCCACTTT.

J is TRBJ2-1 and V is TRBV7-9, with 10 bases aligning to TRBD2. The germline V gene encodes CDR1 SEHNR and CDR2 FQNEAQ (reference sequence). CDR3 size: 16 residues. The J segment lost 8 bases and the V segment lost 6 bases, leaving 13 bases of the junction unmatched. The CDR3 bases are TGTGCCAGCAGTTCCAAGCGGGGGGGCGAACGCGATGAGCAGTTCTTC. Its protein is CASSSKRGGERDEQFF.

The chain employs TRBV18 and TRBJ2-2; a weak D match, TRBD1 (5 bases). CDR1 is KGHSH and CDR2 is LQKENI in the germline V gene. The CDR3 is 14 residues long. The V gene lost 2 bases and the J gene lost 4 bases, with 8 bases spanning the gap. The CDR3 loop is CASSPTRATGELFF. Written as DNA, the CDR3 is TGTGCCAGCTCACCAACCAGGGCCACCGGGGAGCTGTTTTTT.